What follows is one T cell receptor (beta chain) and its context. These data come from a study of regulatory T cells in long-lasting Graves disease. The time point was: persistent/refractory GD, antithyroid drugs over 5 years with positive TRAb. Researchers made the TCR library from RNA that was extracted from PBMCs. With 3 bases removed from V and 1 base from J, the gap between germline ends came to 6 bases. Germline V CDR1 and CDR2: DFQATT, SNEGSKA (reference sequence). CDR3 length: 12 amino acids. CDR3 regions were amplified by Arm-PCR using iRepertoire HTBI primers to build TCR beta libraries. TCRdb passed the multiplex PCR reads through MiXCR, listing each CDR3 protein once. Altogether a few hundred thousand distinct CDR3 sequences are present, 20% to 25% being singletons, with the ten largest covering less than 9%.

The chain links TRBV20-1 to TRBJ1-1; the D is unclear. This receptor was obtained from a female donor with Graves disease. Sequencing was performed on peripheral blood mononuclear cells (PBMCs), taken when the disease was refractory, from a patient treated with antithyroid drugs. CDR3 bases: TGCAGTGCTAGGGAAGCGAACACTGAAGCTTTCTTT. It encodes CSAREANTEAFF.